This TCR beta chain was profiled in a study of blood T cell repertoires in COVID-19. Study-wide background: COVID-19 samples collected from the United States, Italy and Spain covered acute and convalescent phases.

Clones were sequenced by immunoSEQ multiplex PCR, and TCRdb holds only the in-frame ones, with some missing. Here the sample spans about 270,000 clones, around nine tenths being singletons. The CDR3 is 16 residues long. Germline V gene lookup returns CDR1 SGDLS and CDR2 YYNGEE. J gave up 1 base and V 0 bases, and 3 bases lay outside the gene matches. The TCR originated in a man in his forties or fifties with active or convalescent COVID-19. The sequencing input was peripheral blood. This chain connects TRBV9 to TRBJ2-3, with 9 positions matching TRBD2. CDR3 bases: TGTGCCAGCAGCGTAGTAGCTAGCGGGGGCACAGATACGCAGTATTTT. This sequence encodes CASSVVASGGTDTQYF.